This entry features one TCR beta chain sequence. The sample belongs to a study of technical replicates of blood from several donors. Produced via immunoSEQ multiplex PCR; TCRdb's table is partial and in-frame only. Among approximately 13,000 clones listed, around four fifths were seen once. Germline CDR1 reads MNHEY; CDR2 reads SMNVEV (reference sequence). CDR3 size: 17 residues. Deletions cut 3 bases from V and 0 bases from J, with 15 bases between. The sequence derives from a human donor in good health. The chain links TRBV27 to TRBJ2-1; TRBD2 might be the D (6 bases). Sequencing was carried out using PBMCs. CDR3 sequence (DNA): TGTGCCAGCAGTTTCTATATCGCCGGGAGCTCCTACAATGAGCAGTTCTTC. Amino acids: CASSFYIAGSSYNEQFF.